Presented here are 14 T cell receptor beta chains from one specimen sequenced in a study of blood T cell repertoires in COVID-19. Assay: immunoSEQ multiplex PCR; the TCRdb copy retains only in-frame clones and omits some. The data contain 85,000 to 100,000 clones, 80% of them singletons. The sample comprised peripheral blood. The receptors shown here come from a man in his forties or fifties who had recovered from COVID-19.

This chain connects TRBV3-1 (or the pseudogene TRBV3-2) to TRBJ2-7; TRBD2 might be the D (5 bases). The CDR3 spans 18 residues. Trimming pared 0 bases from V and 4 bases from J, leaving 22 bases between. Per germline, CDR1 LGHDT and CDR2 YNNKEL (reference sequence). The CDR3 coding sequence is TGTGCCAGCAGCCAAGATTATTGGCGGCGGGCCGGCCCTTACGAGCAGTACTTC. Its protein is CASSQDYWRRAGPYEQYF.

This rearrangement joins TRBV2 to TRBJ2-2, with D possibly TRBD2 on 6 matching bases. V gave up 4 bases and J gave up 6 bases, with 15 bases separating them. The CDR3 extends over 15 amino acids. Germline assignment: CDR1 SNHLY and CDR2 FYNNEI. This chain's CDR3 is CASSAPGPGAGELFF. CDR3 in DNA: TGTGCCAGCAGTGCACCGGGACCGGGAGCCGGGGAGCTGTTTTTT.

The chain links TRBV5-6 to TRBJ2-7; 7 bases line up with TRBD1. The CDR3 length is 15 residues. Germline values: CDR1 SGHDT, CDR2 YYEEEE. The ends lost 3 bases at V and 6 bases at J; junction bases unmatched: 12. The CDR3 loop reads CASSSWDRKKGEQYF. CDR3 sequence (DNA): TGTGCCAGCAGCTCCTGGGACAGAAAGAAAGGCGAGCAGTACTTC.

This clone was seen a few times. V and J are TRBV6-5 and TRBJ1-2, with 10 bases aligning to TRBD1. V dropped 4 bases and J dropped 3; count of bases not matched to a gene: 5. Germline V gives CDR1 MNHEY, CDR2 SVGAGI. The CDR3 is 15 amino acids. This CDR3 is CASSSTGTGDYGYTF. For the CDR3, the DNA is TGTGCCAGCAGTTCGACCGGGACAGGGGACTATGGCTACACCTTC.

The rearrangement links TRBV2 to TRBJ1-1; 11 bases line up with TRBD1. The V gene's germline CDR1 is SNHLY and CDR2 FYNNEI. The J segment lost 0 bases and the V segment lost 7 bases, leaving 10 bases of the junction unmatched. This CDR3 region has 17 residues. In nucleotides, the CDR3 is TGTGCCAGCATGAGAGGACAGGGGGCCGTCATGAACACTGAAGCTTTCTTT. This translates into CASMRGQGAVMNTEAFF.

CDR3 sequence: CASTTGAGGYNNEQFF. CDR3 DNA sequence: TGCGCCAGCACCACCGGGGCAGGGGGGTATAACAATGAGCAGTTCTTC. The V and J genes are TRBV5-1 and TRBJ2-1, with D tentatively TRBD1 (7 bases). The CDR3 runs 16 residues. The V gene lost 6 bases and the J gene lost 5 bases, with 21 bases spanning the gap. Germline CDR1 SGHRS, CDR2 YFSETQ.

CDR3 in DNA: TGTGCCAGCAGTGGGCAGCGGGACACTGAAGCTTTCTTT. It encodes CASSGQRDTEAFF. The genes are TRBV2 and TRBJ1-1; D gene unclear. The V end lost 4 bases, the J end lost 3 bases, and 9 bases lay between the germline ends. CDR3 length: 13 residues. From germline, CDR1 is SNHLY and CDR2 FYNNEI.

This clone showed up just once. This rearrangement joins TRBV5-4 to TRBJ2-3; 8 bases match TRBD2. In germline, CDR1 is SGHNT, CDR2 YYREEE (reference sequence). The CDR3 has 17 residues. V lost 4 bases to trimming and J lost 0 bases; unmatched junction nucleotides: 10. CDR3 residues: CASSKVLRGDSTDTQYF. Here the CDR3 DNA reads TGTGCCAGCAGCAAGGTTTTGCGGGGGGACAGCACAGATACGCAGTATTTT. Complete variable domain (other parts from reference TRBV5-4 and TRBJ2-3): ETGVTQSPTHLIKTRGQQVTLRCSSQSGHNTVSWYQQALGQGPQFIFQYYREEENGRGNFPPRFSGLQFPNYSSELNVNALELDDSALYLCASSKVLRGDSTDTQYFGPGTRLTVL.

The gene calls are TRBV24-1 and TRBJ2-1, with 9 positions matching TRBD1. J lost 5 bases, V lost 7 bases, and 2 bases had no gene match. The CDR3 runs to 13 residues. In germline, CDR1 is KGHDR, CDR2 SFDVKD. The CDR3 DNA reads as TGTGCCACCAGGGGACAGGGAGACAATGAGCAGTTCTTC. Its translation is CATRGQGDNEQFF.

V usage is TRBV9 and J usage is TRBJ1-3, with D unclear. The CDR3 extends over 13 amino acids. Trimming took off 4 bases at V and 4 bases at J, with 9 bases between the two ends. Germline loops: CDR1 SGDLS, CDR2 YYNGEE. CDR3 protein: CASSSRQGNTIYF. DNA of the CDR3: TGTGCCAGCAGCTCCAGACAAGGAAACACCATATATTTT.

By proportion, this clone is medium-sized. The chain combines TRBV9 with TRBJ2-1; 7 bases are shared with TRBD1. From germline, CDR1 is SGDLS and CDR2 YYNGEE. This CDR3 spans 14 amino acids. J lost 6 bases, V lost 3 bases, and 6 bases had no gene match. CDR3 nucleotides: TGTGCCAGCAGCGCAGGGGGACAGTCCAATGAGCAGTTCTTC. This translates into CASSAGGQSNEQFF.

The genes are TRBV27 and TRBJ1-6; D is unresolved. CDR3 size: 12 residues. Germline CDR1 is MNHEY and CDR2 is SMNVEV (reference sequence). The V and J ends lost 3 bases and 7 bases respectively, with 4 bases between them. The CDR3 sequence: CASSLLNSPLHF. CDR3 bases: TGTGCCAGCAGTTTGCTAAATTCACCCCTCCACTTT.

The chain recombines TRBV20-1 with TRBJ2-3, with TRBD2 matching over 13 bases. Trimming removed 6 bases from V and 4 bases from J; junction bases left unmatched: 7. This CDR3 spans 15 amino acids. Germline V lookup: CDR1 DFQATT, CDR2 SNEGSKA (reference sequence). CDR3 in DNA: TGCAGTGCAAGTACACTAGCGGGAGGGCCAGATACGCAGTATTTT. Residues: CSASTLAGGPDTQYF.

V is TRBV9 and J is TRBJ1-3; D ambiguous. The CDR3 loop spans 14 amino acids. The germline CDR1 and CDR2 sequences are SGDLS and YYNGEE. V was cut by 4 bases and J by 0 bases, with 8 bases left in between. As DNA, the CDR3 is TGTGCCAGCAGCTACGACATCTCTGGAAACACCATATATTTT. Residues: CASSYDISGNTIYF.